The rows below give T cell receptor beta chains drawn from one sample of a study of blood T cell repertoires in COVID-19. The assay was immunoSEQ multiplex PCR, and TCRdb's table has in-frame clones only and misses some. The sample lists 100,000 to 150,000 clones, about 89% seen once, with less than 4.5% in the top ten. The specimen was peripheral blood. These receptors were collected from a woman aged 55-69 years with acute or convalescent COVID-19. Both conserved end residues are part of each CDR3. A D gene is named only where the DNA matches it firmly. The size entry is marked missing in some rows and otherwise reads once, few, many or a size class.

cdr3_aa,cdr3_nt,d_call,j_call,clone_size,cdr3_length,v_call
CASSQDRGQRGYTF,TGTGCCAGCAGCCAAGACAGGGGGCAGCGAGGCTACACCTTC,TRBD1,TRBJ1-2,.,14,TRBV3-1/TRBV3-2
CASSFGVQGAAQYF,TGTGCCAGCAGCTTCGGCGTACAGGGGGCGGCCCAGTACTTC,TRBD1,TRBJ2-5,once,14,TRBV5-6
CASSPGQAYAEAFF,TGTGCCAGCAGCCCGGGACAGGCTTACGCTGAAGCTTTCTTT,TRBD1,TRBJ1-1,few,14,TRBV5-8
CASSLTSLRDSPLHF,TGTGCCAGCAGCTTGACCTCCTTACGAGATTCACCCCTCCACTTT,.,TRBJ1-6,.,15,TRBV5-4
CATSEGLIIPGGSYNEQFF,TGTGCCACCAGTGAAGGACTAATCATCCCCGGGGGCTCCTACAATGAGCAGTTCTTC,.,TRBJ2-1,.,19,TRBV24-1
CATSDPDPRGTDTQYF,TGTGCCACCAGTGATCCAGACCCTCGGGGCACAGATACGCAGTATTTT,.,TRBJ2-3,.,16,TRBV24-1
CASSQIAGGRDEQFF,TGTGCCAGCAGTCAAATAGCGGGAGGGCGGGATGAGCAGTTCTTC,TRBD2,TRBJ2-1,.,15,TRBV28
CARDREHQPQHF,TGTGCCAGGGACAGGGAACATCAGCCCCAGCATTTT,TRBD1,TRBJ1-5,.,12,TRBV6-5
CAWSAHRGQFF,TGTGCCTGGAGTGCTCACAGGGGGCAGTTCTTC,TRBD1,TRBJ2-1,.,11,TRBV30
CASSRDSEAFF,TGTGCCAGCAGCAGGGACAGTGAAGCTTTCTTT,TRBD1,TRBJ1-1,.,11,TRBV6-2/TRBV6-3
CATSDPTSPLRADTQYF,TGTGCCACCAGTGACCCTACAAGTCCACTCCGGGCAGATACGCAGTATTTT,.,TRBJ2-3,.,17,TRBV24-1
CASSPNREAFF,TGTGCCAGCTCACCGAACAGAGAAGCTTTCTTT,.,TRBJ1-1,.,11,TRBV18
CSVPLGAGDYNEQFF,TGCAGCGTTCCCCTGGGGGCGGGGGATTACAATGAGCAGTTCTTC,.,TRBJ2-1,.,15,TRBV29-1
CASSSGRDQPQHF,TGTGCTAGCAGTTCAGGGAGGGATCAGCCCCAGCATTTT,.,TRBJ1-5,.,13,TRBV2
CASSLYLGYEQYF,TGTGCCAGCAGCTTATACCTCGGCTACGAGCAGTACTTC,.,TRBJ2-7,.,13,TRBV7-2
CSASWQGRSGANVLTF,TGCAGTGCTAGTTGGCAGGGTCGGTCTGGGGCCAACGTCCTGACTTTC,.,TRBJ2-6,few,16,TRBV20-1
CSVSDGYTF,TGCAGCGTGTCAGATGGCTACACCTTC,.,TRBJ1-2,.,9,TRBV29-1
CASSLAGESVGGYTF,TGCGCCAGCAGCTTGGCAGGGGAGTCAGTAGGCGGCTACACCTTC,.,TRBJ1-2,once,15,TRBV5-1
CASREVSGQEAFF,TGTGCCAGCAGGGAGGTTAGTGGACAGGAAGCTTTCTTT,.,TRBJ1-1,.,13,TRBV12-3/TRBV12-4
CASSSGLAGVNEQFF,TGTGCCAGCAGTTCCGGACTAGCGGGAGTCAATGAGCAGTTCTTC,TRBD2,TRBJ2-1,once,15,TRBV7-9
CTSSQPGTSGSTDTQYF,TGCACCAGCAGCCAACCCGGGACTAGCGGGTCCACAGATACGCAGTATTTT,.,TRBJ2-3,.,17,TRBV1
CASSLSGDRGPTSEKLFF,TGTGCCAGCAGTTTAAGCGGGGACAGGGGACCAACTAGTGAAAAACTGTTTTTT,TRBD1,TRBJ1-4,.,18,TRBV27
CASSVEPGANTEAFF,TGTGCCAGCAGCGTAGAACCAGGGGCGAACACTGAAGCTTTCTTT,.,TRBJ1-1,.,15,TRBV9
CASSVSGRSTDTQYF,TGTGCCAGCAGCGTTAGCGGGCGGAGCACAGATACGCAGTATTTT,TRBD2,TRBJ2-3,.,15,TRBV9
CASSLTSGRSTDTQYF,TGTGCCAGCAGCTTAACTAGCGGGAGGAGCACAGATACGCAGTATTTT,TRBD2,TRBJ2-3,.,16,TRBV13
CASARGFDRGSPLHF,TGTGCCAGCGCCCGCGGGTTTGACAGGGGTTCACCCCTCCACTTT,TRBD1,TRBJ1-6,few,15,TRBV2
CAWSLKGRGGEKLFF,TGTGCCTGGAGCCTAAAGGGGAGAGGGGGCGAAAAACTGTTTTTT,TRBD1,TRBJ1-4,.,15,TRBV30
CATTAGYNEQFF,TGTGCCACCACCGCGGGCTACAATGAGCAGTTCTTC,.,TRBJ2-1,once,12,TRBV28
CASGKDYYGYTF,TGTGCTAGTGGGAAGGACTACTATGGCTACACCTTC,.,TRBJ1-2,few,12,TRBV12-5
CASSVPDRGRGQPQHF,TGTGCCAGCAGTGTTCCGGACAGGGGGCGCGGGCAGCCCCAGCATTTT,TRBD1,TRBJ1-5,.,16,TRBV28
CASSSGHEAFF,TGTGCCAGCAGCTCAGGACATGAAGCTTTCTTT,.,TRBJ1-1,few,11,TRBV6-5
CASSVESATGGYTF,TGTGCCAGCAGTGTCGAATCAGCGACAGGTGGCTACACCTTC,.,TRBJ1-2,.,14,TRBV6-4
CASRLAGGYQETQYF,TGTGCCAGCAGGTTAGCGGGAGGTTACCAAGAGACCCAGTACTTC,TRBD2,TRBJ2-5,once,15,TRBV6-6
CASSLPSTGGRSNYEQYF,TGTGCCAGCAGCTTACCCTCGACAGGGGGTCGATCTAACTACGAGCAGTACTTC,TRBD1,TRBJ2-7,.,18,TRBV7-9
CASSSQGAIGGELFF,TGTGCCAGCAGTTCACAGGGGGCTATCGGCGGGGAGCTGTTTTTT,TRBD1,TRBJ2-2,.,15,TRBV6-5
CASSFDRGNNQPQHF,TGTGCCAGCAGTTTCGACAGGGGGAACAATCAGCCCCAGCATTTT,TRBD1,TRBJ1-5,few,15,TRBV2
CASSKALPGRRDRVRSPLHF,TGTGCCAGCAGCAAAGCGCTCCCTGGTAGGCGGGACAGGGTTCGGTCACCCCTCCACTTT,.,TRBJ1-6,.,20,TRBV21-1
CSVRGGTGNQPQHF,TGCAGCGTCCGAGGGGGAACCGGCAATCAGCCCCAGCATTTT,.,TRBJ1-5,.,14,TRBV29-1
CASSYQNNYGYTF,TGTGCCAGCAGTTACCAGAATAACTATGGCTACACCTTC,.,TRBJ1-2,.,13,TRBV28
CASSPNSGRRETQYF,TGTGCCAGCAGCCCGAATAGCGGGAGGAGGGAGACCCAGTACTTC,TRBD2,TRBJ2-5,.,15,TRBV14
CATSGLTSGVMSSYNEQFF,TGTGCCACCAGTGGCCTAACTAGCGGGGTTATGAGCTCCTACAATGAGCAGTTCTTC,TRBD2,TRBJ2-1,.,19,TRBV24-1
CASSWRRGTYEQYF,TGTGCCAGTAGTTGGCGGAGGGGAACCTACGAGCAGTACTTC,.,TRBJ2-7,.,14,TRBV19
CATSSRDRGSDTQYF,TGTGCCACCAGTTCCCGGGACAGGGGGTCAGATACGCAGTATTTT,TRBD1,TRBJ2-3,.,15,TRBV24-1
CASRRQHNYGYTF,TGTGCCAGCCGACGACAACACAACTATGGCTACACCTTC,.,TRBJ1-2,.,13,TRBV27
CASGRGGPGNTIYF,TGTGCCAGCGGCAGGGGAGGGCCTGGAAACACCATATATTTT,.,TRBJ1-3,once,14,TRBV6-6
CASSLWTGRDSPLHF,TGTGCCAGCAGCCTCTGGACAGGGCGTGATTCACCCCTCCACTTT,TRBD1,TRBJ1-6,.,15,TRBV11-3
CASSVGTGVYGYTF,TGTGCCAGCAGCGTAGGGACAGGGGTCTATGGCTACACCTTC,TRBD1,TRBJ1-2,.,14,TRBV9
CASNTGSGGYTF,TGTGCCAGCAATACAGGGTCGGGTGGCTACACCTTC,.,TRBJ1-2,.,12,TRBV12-3/TRBV12-4
CASSQELRGRGNEQYF,TGTGCCAGCAGCCAAGAACTTCGGGGGAGAGGTAACGAGCAGTACTTC,.,TRBJ2-7,.,16,TRBV3-1/TRBV3-2